This T cell receptor (beta chain) was recovered during a study of OX40 agonist ivuxolimab in advanced cancers. Study-level background: Every 2 weeks, ivuxolimab was infused into the patients intravenously at between 0.01 and 10 mg/kg. Those enrolled were 70% to 85% male, with a mean age of about 66 years and ages from about 20 to 85.

This clone came up once. V lost 3 bases, J lost 7 bases, and 13 bases lay in between. CDR1 is MDHEN, CDR2 SYDVKM, per germline. CDR3 length equals 14 residues. The method was immunoSEQ multiplex PCR; TCRdb's version includes in-frame clones alone and lacks a portion of them. This table has 50,000 to 75,000 clones, roughly 89% appearing once. Blood samples were obtained at baseline, cycle 4 day 1, and cycle 7 day 1. The genes are TRBV28 and TRBJ2-1, with a tentative D call TRBD1 (6 bases). This clonotype was obtained from an adult with an advanced solid tumor such as melanoma, head and neck, liver or kidney cancer. Sequenced here: CD4+ or CD8+ T cells sorted from blood, sampled in a trial of the OX40 agonist ivuxolimab. CDR3 nucleotides: TGTGCCAGCAGTTTTGGGGGCGCAGGTAATGAGCAGTTCTTC. The encoded protein is CASSFGGAGNEQFF. The whole variable domain, remainder taken from reference TRBV28 and TRBJ2-1, is DVKVTQSSRYLVKRTGEKVFLECVQDMDHENMFWYRQDPGLGLRLIYFSYDVKMKEKGDIPEGYSVSREKKERFSLILESASTNQTSMYLCASSFGGAGNEQFFGPGTRLTVL.